A single sample gave rise to the 10 T cell receptor beta chains below, sequenced in a study of blood T cell repertoires in COVID-19. Clones were sequenced by immunoSEQ multiplex PCR, and TCRdb holds only the in-frame ones, with some missing. The table includes about 260,000 clones, 88% detected once. Sequencing used peripheral blood. These receptors all stem from a human donor in a cohort sampled during active COVID-19.

The J gene is TRBJ1-2, the V gene TRBV6-5, with a possible D match to TRBD1 (6 bases). The CDR3 is made up of 13 amino acids. The germline CDR1 and CDR2 sequences are MNHEY and SVGAGI. Trimming pared 6 bases from V and 1 base from J, leaving 9 bases between. Here the CDR3 reads CASRMDSNYGYTF. DNA of the CDR3: TGTGCCAGCAGGATGGACAGTAACTATGGCTACACCTTC.

The chain links TRBV6-6 to TRBJ2-7; 11 nucleotides match TRBD1. CDR3 size: 13 residues. Germline V CDR1 and CDR2: MNHNY, SVGAGI (reference sequence). V gave up 2 bases and J gave up 6 bases; unmatched junction bases: 0. CDR3 in DNA: TGTGCCAGCAGTTACGGGACAGGGGGCGAGCAGTACTTC. Translated: CASSYGTGGEQYF.

This chain links TRBV19 with TRBJ1-6, with D perhaps matching TRBD1 (5 bases). The CDR3 covers 14 residues. CDR1 is LNHDA and CDR2 is SQIVND in the germline V gene (reference sequence). Trimming shortened V by 5 bases and J by 6 bases, and 11 bases separated the two germline ends. CDR3 sequence reads: CASSVGGINSPLHF. CDR3 sequence (DNA): TGTGCCAGTAGTGTGGGGGGGATTAATTCACCCCTCCACTTT.

The chain couples TRBV5-1 to TRBJ1-4; D is unresolved. V lost 0 bases and J 5 bases, leaving 8 bases between the germline ends. CDR3 length equals 14 residues. The V gene's germline CDR1 is SGHRS and CDR2 YFSETQ. CDR3 in DNA: TGCGCCAGCAGCTTGGGCCGGGAGAATGAAAAACTGTTTTTT. This encodes CASSLGRENEKLFF.

The V gene is TRBV25-1, the J gene TRBJ1-5; no reliable D call. In germline, CDR1 is MGHDK, CDR2 SYGVNS. V was shortened by 2 bases and J by 0 bases, with 8 bases between the two germline ends. CDR3 length: 15 residues. CDR3 DNA sequence: TGTGCCAGCAGTGAAGAGGATGATAGCAATCAGCCCCAGCATTTT. It specifies CASSEEDDSNQPQHF.

The chain couples TRBV25-1 to TRBJ2-1, with TRBD2 matching 8 bases. The junction had 3 bases not matched to a gene; V was cut back by 2 bases and J by 0 bases. Germline V lookup: CDR1 MGHDK, CDR2 SYGVNS. The CDR3 has 16 residues. The CDR3 protein is CASSETSGSSYNEQFF. In nucleotides, the CDR3 is TGTGCCAGCAGTGAAACAAGCGGGAGCTCCTACAATGAGCAGTTCTTC. Drawing the rest from reference TRBV25-1 and TRBJ2-1, the complete variable domain is EADIYQTPRYLVIGTGKKITLECSQTMGHDKMYWYQQDPGMELHLIHYSYGVNSTEKGDLSSESTVSRIRTEHFPLTLESARPSHTSQYLCASSETSGSSYNEQFFGPGTRLTVL.

The CDR3 nucleotides are TGTGCCAGCACAAAAGGGGGCGCCTCCTACGAGCAGTACTTC. Translating gives CASTKGGASYEQYF. The chain recombines TRBV6-5 with TRBJ2-7; the match to TRBD1 covers 7 bases. Germline V gene data show CDR1 as MNHEY and CDR2 as SVGAGI. This CDR3 contains 14 residues. V was clipped by 7 bases and J by 0 bases; unmatched bases: 6.

This clone appeared once. This CDR3 is CASTRSSGETQYF. The CDR3 bases are TGTGCCAGCACCCGAAGCTCCGGGGAGACCCAGTACTTC. The chain uses TRBV12-3 or TRBV12-4 and TRBJ2-5; D is unresolved. Trimming removed 7 bases at V and 5 bases at J, with 14 bases between. This CDR3 has 13 residues.

V is TRBV5-1 and J is TRBJ2-7, with a tentative D call TRBD2 (6 bases). Germline CDR1 reads SGHRS; CDR2 reads YFSETQ. The CDR3 consists of 15 residues. Between the trimmed V and J ends, which lost 1 base and 1 base, there was a span of 12 bases. The CDR3 region is CASSLRAGPSYEQYF. CDR3 nucleotide sequence: TGCGCCAGCAGCTTGCGTGCGGGGCCTTCCTACGAGCAGTACTTC. The whole variable domain, filled in from reference TRBV5-1 and TRBJ2-7, reads KAGVTQTPRYLIKTRGQQVTLSCSPISGHRSVSWYQQTPGQGLQFLFEYFSETQRNKGNFPGRFSGRQFSNSRSEMNVSTLELGDSALYLCASSLRAGPSYEQYFGPGTRLTVT.

V usage is TRBV7-2 and J usage is TRBJ2-5, with TRBD1 matching over 7 bases. This CDR3 region has 15 residues. The V and J ends lost 4 bases and 5 bases, in that order; junction bases with no gene match: 10. The germline gives CDR1 SGHTA, CDR2 FQGNSA. CDR3 nucleotides: TGTGCCAGCAGCTGGGACAGCGATCCCCAGGAGACCCAGTACTTC. This sequence encodes CASSWDSDPQETQYF.